This T cell receptor beta chain is drawn from a study of shared clonotypes between healthy human individuals. Trimming cost V 6 bases and J 6 bases, with 11 bases left between them. Germline CDR1 reads SGDLS; CDR2 reads YYNGEE. The CDR3 is made up of 12 amino acids. Study-wide results and caveats: All-four-donor shared clonotypes had higher generation probabilities than non-shared clonotypes did. Sorted-subset samples were not fully sequenced, rarefaction indicated. Generally, naive subsets (rather than memory subsets) showed larger estimated richness.

The protocol was immunoSEQ multiplex PCR, while the TCRdb copy is restricted to in-frame clones and leaves out a portion. The sample yields roughly 570,000 clones, roughly 98% seen once. On this clone itself: Its antigen is not known.

CD45RO-negative, CCR7-positively selected cells formed the naive CD8 fraction, excluding terminally differentiated effector memory CD45RA+ cells. Sequencing used naive CD8+ T cells sorted from blood. The source is a man younger than 40 in good health. The J gene is TRBJ2-3, the V gene TRBV9, with TRBD1 as a possible D gene (6 bases). DNA of the CDR3: TGTGCCAGCAACACAGGGACGGATACGCAGTATTTT. Protein product: CASNTGTDTQYF.